This T cell receptor (beta chain) emerged from a study of cytomegalovirus exposure and HLA in healthy donors (dated by TCRdb to about 2017). About the full investigation: According to an earlier analysis of 550 to 750 of the donors, 200 million or so T cells yielded roughly 100 million unique TCR beta sequences and approximately 300 Gb of sequence data. An early release that covered fewer than 800 HLA-typed donors contained approximately 300 gigabases of sequencing data and roughly 84 million unique TCR sequences. Of the roughly 400 genotyped donors, over 70% fell in the genetic ancestry cluster associated with self-reported Caucasian donors. The aim of the study was to test whether cataloging public T cell receptors could identify signatures of past pathogen exposure. The study used immunosequencing to profile the T cell repertoires of hundreds of subjects and linked those repertoires to cytomegalovirus serostatus. Along with the roughly 700-subject first cohort, a separate validation cohort of around 120 different subjects was used. To predict cytomegalovirus infection status, the study brought together high-throughput TCR immunosequencing, statistical association of individual TCRs with disease status, and machine learning. A later analysis re-examined previously published TCR beta repertoires from just over 650 donors and added high-resolution HLA genotyping to investigate patterns of TCR occurrence. In the later analysis, no new phenotypic data were used to find candidate immune exposures; instead, reliance was placed on TCR beta sequences and their occurrence across donors. An earlier analysis of approximately 580 of the donors used high-throughput TCR beta sequencing to judge whether each TCR beta V gene segment behaved as functional or pseudogenic. Alongside the repertoire data, information on donor age, sex, ethnicity and CMV serostatus was compiled. A later genetic analysis used genome-wide SNP genotypes for about three fifths of the 666 donors, treating that subset as a discovery cohort. Every discovery cohort repertoire had been produced on one sequencing platform. Both class I and class II loci were covered by HLA typing, at four-digit resolution. The number of typed donors differed by locus: roughly 629-630 for A, B, C, DRB1 and DQB1; approximately 540 for DQA1; fewer than 610 for DPA1; and 400 to 480 for DPB1. Roughly 5 DR-DQ haplotypes were treated as single units for association and clustering because of strong linkage in the cohort. Among a few hundred genotyped donors of the cohort, an average of about 240,000 unique TCR beta nucleotide sequences were sequenced per donor, around 20% of them non-productive.

The protocol used for the library was the immunoSEQ multiplex PCR assay. For the multiplex PCR, a mixture combining 60 forward primers for TCR Vbeta segments and 13 reverse primers for TCR Jbeta segments was used. A multiplex PCR assay on genomic DNA amplified the CDR3 region of rearranged TCR beta genes. On the Illumina HiSeq System, the amplified TCR beta libraries were sequenced as 87-base-pair reads. The authors processed their data as follows. In a later analysis, around 80 million unique TCR beta chains were counted across the roughly 610 repertoires, and around 10 million of these chains were shared by at least two donors. Raw reads were error-corrected and collapsed into unique sequences by a nearest-neighbor algorithm in which closely related sequences were merged to remove PCR and sequencing errors. V, D and J gene segments were assigned by aligning CDR3 sequences to IMGT reference sequences. For a sequence to be retained, a match of at least six nucleotides to both a V gene segment and a J gene segment was required. Rearrangements were called productive when the CDR3 lacked stop codons and stayed in frame with V and J; all others were non-productive. CDR3 was defined according to IMGT convention as the region running from the second conserved V-encoded cysteine to the conserved J-encoded phenylalanine. The earlier analysis of fewer than 750 of the donors excluded sequences that lacked an unambiguous match to a single V gene segment. An earlier analysis of roughly 590 of the donors called V segments functional above 56.7% productive rearrangements and segregating when the between-donor standard deviation exceeded 5%. A statistical classification framework was developed to diagnose cytomegalovirus status using the catalog of TCR beta chain sequences. A later analysis assigned V and J genes by comparing TCR nucleotide sequences with IMGT/GENE-DB human TR gene sequences. Using the TCRdist pipeline, a later analysis assigned CDR3 sequences along with most-parsimonious VDJ recombination scenarios. A later analysis defined each TCR beta chain by its CDR3 amino acid sequence plus V-gene family, and excluded reads lacking a unique V-gene family. To address suspected cross-contamination and a sequencing artifact, a later analysis removed roughly 580 highly shared, low-generation-probability nucleotide sequences. In a later analysis, a clonal expansion index was calculated for each public chain from normalized within-repertoire ranks of inferred template counts. A later analysis computed generation probabilities with a VDJ recombination model fitted to out-of-frame rearrangements, and checked the results against IGoR. Hypergeometric tests were used in a later analysis to score TCR-TCR, TCR-HLA and TCR-CMV co-occurrence, with a repertoire-size bias correction applied to the TCR pairs. In a later analysis, false discovery rates were estimated by permuting HLA or CMV assignments 20 times. A later analysis grouped co-occurring TCRs with DBSCAN, adding TCRdist sequence similarity when clustering within HLA-allele-positive subsets. For co-occurrence clustering, repertoires with fewer than 30,000 or more than 120,000 public chains were excluded, along with five repertoires with anomalous nucleotide sharing. The table was pulled from immuneACCESS by TCRdb, which kept in-frame rearrangements only. Such tables lose some clones; where checked, under half of the loss comes from unresolved V genes, and the rest has no known cause. That table gives V, J and clone size, and the DNA gave D and trimming. The sample includes roughly 180,000 clones, with 77% observed a single time. The ten largest clonotypes hold less than 4.5% of the sample.

The cohort was made up of 500 to 800 healthy bone marrow donors. At the time of sampling, every cohort member was nominally healthy, though immune exposures that went unrecorded were likely present. The donor was CMV seropositive and belonged to the group of around 300 seropositive cohort members. A peripheral blood sample was provided by each donor, and peripheral blood mononuclear cells were used for TCR beta sequencing. The Qiagen DNeasy Blood Extraction Kit was used to extract genomic DNA from the blood cell samples. V and J are truncated by 4 bases and 1 base respectively, leaving an intervening sequence of 14 bases. The CDR3 measures 15 amino acids from cysteine to phenylalanine. Only the CDR3 part of the read is kept: 45 bases, read in frame from the first base. Based on the germline V gene, the CDR1 and CDR2 sequences are SGHRS and YFSETQ. Summary of the overall study and its limitations: Assigning TCR associations to individual alleles was difficult when HLA alleles, especially DR and DQ, strongly co-occurred. The presence/absence analyses assumed that sequencing depth was roughly uniform across donors, and that assumption may not be true. Most TCR sequences were seen in very few donors, while some public TCRs were found in many individuals. Only TCR beta chains were sequenced in this cohort, and the absence of alpha or paired-chain data limited detectable features. A later analysis found that HLA-associated TCR beta chains were more clonally expanded and had lower generation probabilities than equally common non-associated chains. The study gave a list of about 150 TCR beta chains associated with cytomegalovirus. Because some donors lacked HLA typing at each locus, the association tests relied only on the typed subset. According to the authors, the approach could potentially be generalized to other disease states and immunological phenotypes. The earlier analysis of about 600 of the donors excluded fewer than 20 rarely observed V segments, including chromosome 9 orphons, because counts were too low. Because the 87-base-pair reads could not distinguish some IMGT-functional V segments, including TRBV6-2 and TRBV6-3, those segments were excluded. A further reported finding was that TCR beta sequences accurately predicted the HLA-A and HLA-B alleles for most subjects in the first cohort. In a later genetic analysis, a missense DCLRE1C variant was associated with V-gene and J-gene trimming of TCR beta chains, and the association was replicated in an independent cohort. CMV serostatus was the only immune exposure information available for the cohort. Cytomegalovirus status was reported to be diagnosed by the classifier with high specificity and sensitivity in both the original and validation cohorts. Broadly in line with IMGT annotations, most TCR beta V segments showed up in productive rearrangements about 87% or about 30% of the time in an earlier analysis of under 700 of the donors. According to a later analysis, most CMV-associated TCR beta chains appeared to be HLA-restricted, and the HLA associations seemed to be driven largely by CMV exposure. Linkage disequilibrium might explain the correlated functional status among segregating V segments, but an unknown experimental factor could not be ruled out. In a later analysis, the rate of TCR association differed among HLA loci, with DRB1 alleles having the most associated TCRs and HLA-C alleles having the fewest. A later genetic analysis reported fewer N-insertions in productive TCRs among donors in an Asian-associated ancestry cluster than the roughly 700-donor mean. A few of the identified cytomegalovirus-associated TCR beta chains were confirmed in vitro to be specific for cytomegalovirus antigens. In a later analysis, around 15,000 TCR beta sequences were associated with specific HLA alleles at a false discovery rate of 0.05. In a later analysis, several top co-occurrence clusters were reported to appear linked to parvovirus B19, influenza, CMV and Epstein-Barr virus. The sequencing pipeline was judged likely to have produced a cluster of highly shared sequence variants as a technical artifact.

In the case of this clone: Its specific antigen is unknown. No much larger clonotype is one base removed from it; base qualities were not supplied.

The sequence derives from an older woman in good health and CMV-seropositive. Sequencing input: PBMCs. The V gene is TRBV5-1 and the J gene is TRBJ2-5; the D gene is perhaps TRBD2, from 5 matching bases. The CDR3 loop reads CASSVGSGIQETQYF. The DNA reads as follows: TGCGCCAGCAGCGTTGGCTCGGGAATCCAAGAGACCCAGTACTTC.